At least ten counts were recorded for the clone carrying this T cell receptor (beta chain). What it binds is unknown. This specimen comes from a study of cytomegalovirus exposure and HLA in healthy donors. Whole-study context: Of approximately 400 genotyped donors, more than 70% clustered with self-reported Caucasian donors. General observations from the study: Some TCR beta chains (approximately 180 of them) were listed as cytomegalovirus-associated. Reportedly, a later analysis found an Asian-associated ancestry cluster had fewer N-insertions than the roughly 630-donor mean. For TCR beta chains, V- and J-gene trimming was later linked to a missense DCLRE1C variant.

V dropped 7 bases and J dropped 7 bases, with 14 bases sitting between them. Germline CDR1 and CDR2: LGHNA and YNFKEQ. This CDR3 is 13 amino acids long. PCR employed 60 Vbeta and 13 Jbeta primers. The method was immunoSEQ multiplex PCR; TCRdb's version includes in-frame clones alone and lacks a portion of them. Here the sample spans about 160,000 clones, approximately 75% being singletons. Material for sequencing was PBMCs. The chain links TRBV4-2 to TRBJ1-5; a possible D gene is TRBD1 (5 bases). This sequence originates from a man aged 45-65 years in good health and CMV-seropositive. The CDR3 is CASKGASGQPQHF. The CDR3 DNA is TGTGCCAGCAAAGGGGCATCCGGCCAGCCCCAGCATTTT.